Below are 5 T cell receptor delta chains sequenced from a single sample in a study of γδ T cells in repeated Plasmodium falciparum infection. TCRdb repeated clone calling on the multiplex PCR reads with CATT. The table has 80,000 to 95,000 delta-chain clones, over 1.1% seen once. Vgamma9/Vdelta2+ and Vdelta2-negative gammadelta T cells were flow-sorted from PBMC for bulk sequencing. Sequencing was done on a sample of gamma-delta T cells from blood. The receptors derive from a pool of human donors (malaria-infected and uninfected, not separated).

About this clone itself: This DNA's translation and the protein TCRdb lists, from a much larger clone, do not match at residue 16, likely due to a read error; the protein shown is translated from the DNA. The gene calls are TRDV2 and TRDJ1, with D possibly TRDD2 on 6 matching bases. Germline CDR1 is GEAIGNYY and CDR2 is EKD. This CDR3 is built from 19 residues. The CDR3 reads CACDTVAVLRAPNTDRLIF. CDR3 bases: TGTGCCTGTGACACCGTCGCGGTCCTACGTGCGCCCAACACCGATAGACTCATCTTT.

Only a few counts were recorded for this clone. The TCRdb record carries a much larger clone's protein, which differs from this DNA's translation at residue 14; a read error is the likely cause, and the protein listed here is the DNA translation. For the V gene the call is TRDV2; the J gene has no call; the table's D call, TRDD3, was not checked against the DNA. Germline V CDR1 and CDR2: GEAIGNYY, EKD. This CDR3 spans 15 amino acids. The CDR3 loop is CACDLLGGDTDKLTF. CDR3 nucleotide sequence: TGTGCCTGTGACCTACTGGGGGGCGACACCGATAAACTCACCTTT.

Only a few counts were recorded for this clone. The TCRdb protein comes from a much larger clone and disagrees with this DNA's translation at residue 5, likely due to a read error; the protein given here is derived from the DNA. In nucleotides, the CDR3 is TGTGCTCTTGGGAAGCCTGTTCCTCCTTACTGGGGGCCTGCGGCTAGGGATAAACTCATCTTT. As protein: CALGKPVPPYWGPAARDKLIF. The chain uses TRDV1 and TRDJ1; TRDD3 aligns across 8 bases. Here the J gene was assigned by germline matching of the DNA, as TCRdb has none. Trimming took 5 bases from V and 5 from J; bases not matched to a gene: 28. The germline CDR1 and CDR2 sequences are TSWWSYY and QGS. CDR3 length equals 21 residues.

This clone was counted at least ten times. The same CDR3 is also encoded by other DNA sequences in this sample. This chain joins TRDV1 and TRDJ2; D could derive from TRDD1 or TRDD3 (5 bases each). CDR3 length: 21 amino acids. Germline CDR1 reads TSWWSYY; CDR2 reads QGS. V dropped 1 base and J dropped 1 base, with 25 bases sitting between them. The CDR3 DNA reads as TGTGCTCTTGGGGAACGTTTCGGGGAAATTCGGGGTGACTATTTGACAGCACAACTCTTCTTT. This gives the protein CALGERFGEIRGDYLTAQLFF.

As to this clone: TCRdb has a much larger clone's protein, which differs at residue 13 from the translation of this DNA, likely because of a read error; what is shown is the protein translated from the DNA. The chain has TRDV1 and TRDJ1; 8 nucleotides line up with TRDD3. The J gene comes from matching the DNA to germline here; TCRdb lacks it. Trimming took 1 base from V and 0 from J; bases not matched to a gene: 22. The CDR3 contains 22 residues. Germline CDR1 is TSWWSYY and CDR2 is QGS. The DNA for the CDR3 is TGTGCTCTTGGGGAACCGCCTTTCCTGTACTGGGGGGTACAAGGGTACACCGATAAACTCATCTTT. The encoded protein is CALGEPPFLYWGVQGYTDKLIF.